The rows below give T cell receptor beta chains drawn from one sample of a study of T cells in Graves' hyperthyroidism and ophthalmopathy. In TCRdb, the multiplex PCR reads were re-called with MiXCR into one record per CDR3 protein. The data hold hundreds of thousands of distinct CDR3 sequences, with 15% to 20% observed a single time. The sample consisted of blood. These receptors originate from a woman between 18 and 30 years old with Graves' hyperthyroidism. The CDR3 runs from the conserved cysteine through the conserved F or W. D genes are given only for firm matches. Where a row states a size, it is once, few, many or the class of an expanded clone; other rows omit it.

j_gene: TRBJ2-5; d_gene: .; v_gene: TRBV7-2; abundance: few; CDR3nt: TGTGCCTCTTCCGGCGACCGAATAGGCCAAGAGACCCAGTACTTC; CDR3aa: CASSGDRIGQETQYF
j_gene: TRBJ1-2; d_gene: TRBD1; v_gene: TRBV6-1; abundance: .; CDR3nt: TGTGCCAGCACTACAGCAGGGGGCCATGGGGGCTACACCTTC; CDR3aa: CASTTAGGHGGYTF
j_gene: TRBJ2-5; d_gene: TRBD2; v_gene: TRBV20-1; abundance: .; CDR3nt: TGCAGTGCTAGAAATACGCTAGCGGGTTATCAAGAGACCCAGTACTTC; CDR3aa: CSARNTLAGYQETQYF
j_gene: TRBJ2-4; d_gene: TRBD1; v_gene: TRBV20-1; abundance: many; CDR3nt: TGCAGTGCTAAGGGACAGGGGGCAGAGATAGGCAAAAACATTCAGTACTTC; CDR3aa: CSAKGQGAEIGKNIQYF
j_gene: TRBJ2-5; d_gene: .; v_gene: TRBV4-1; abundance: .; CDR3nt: TGCGCCAGCAGCCAAGAAAGAACGGGAGAGACCCAGTACTTC; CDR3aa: CASSQERTGETQYF
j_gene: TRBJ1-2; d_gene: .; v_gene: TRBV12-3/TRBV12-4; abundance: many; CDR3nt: TGTGCCAGCAGTTTATCGCGGGGGGTGAACTATGGCTACACCTTC; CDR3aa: CASSLSRGVNYGYTF
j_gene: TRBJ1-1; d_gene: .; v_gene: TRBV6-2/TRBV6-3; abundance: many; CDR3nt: TGTGCCAGTCGTGACAGAGGCACTGAAGCTTTCTTT; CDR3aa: CASRDRGTEAFF
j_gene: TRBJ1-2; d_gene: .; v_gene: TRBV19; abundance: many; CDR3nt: TGTGCCAGTAGTACCCGGCCCCACTCGAGGGGCTACACCTTC; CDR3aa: CASSTRPHSRGYTF
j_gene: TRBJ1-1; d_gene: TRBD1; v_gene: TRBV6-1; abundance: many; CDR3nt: TGTGCCAGCAGTGAAGCGTCAGGGGGGGGCACTGAAGCTTTCTTT; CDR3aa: CASSEASGGGTEAFF
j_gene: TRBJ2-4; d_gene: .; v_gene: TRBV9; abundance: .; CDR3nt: TGTGCCAGCAGCGGCAGGGGCGGACCTGGCAAAAACATTAAGTACTTC; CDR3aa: CASSGRGGPGKNIKYF
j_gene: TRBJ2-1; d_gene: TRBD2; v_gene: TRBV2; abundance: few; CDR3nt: TGTGCCAGCATATTGGGACTAGCGGGCGATGAGCAGTTCTTC; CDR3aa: CASILGLAGDEQFF
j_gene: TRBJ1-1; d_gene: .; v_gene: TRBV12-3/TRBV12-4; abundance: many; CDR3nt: TGTGCCAGCAGCCCGAGGCGCCCGGGGGACACTGAAGCTTTCTTT; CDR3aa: CASSPRRPGDTEAFF
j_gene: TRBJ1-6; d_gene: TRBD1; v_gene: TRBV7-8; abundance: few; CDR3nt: TGTGCCAGCAGCCTAATAGGACAGGGTTTTTGGGAATCACCCCTCCACTTT; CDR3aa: CASSLIGQGFWESPLHF
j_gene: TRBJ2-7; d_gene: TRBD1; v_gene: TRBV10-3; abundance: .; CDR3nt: TGTGCCACCGTAGGACAGGTTTCCTACGAGCAGTACTTC; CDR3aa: CATVGQVSYEQYF
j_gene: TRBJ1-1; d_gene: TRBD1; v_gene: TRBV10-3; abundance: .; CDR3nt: TGTGCCATCAGCCTACAGGGGCTATCCAGCACTGAAGCTTTCTTT; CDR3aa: CAISLQGLSSTEAFF
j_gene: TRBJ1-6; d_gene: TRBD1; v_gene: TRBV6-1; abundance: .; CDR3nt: TGTGCCAGCAGTGAATTGACAGGGAAGGACTCACCCCTCCACTTT; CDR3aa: CASSELTGKDSPLHF
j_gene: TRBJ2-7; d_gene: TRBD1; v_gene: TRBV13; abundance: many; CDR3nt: TGTGCCAGCAGCCCCGGGACAGGGTCCTCCTACGAGCAGTACTTC; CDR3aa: CASSPGTGSSYEQYF
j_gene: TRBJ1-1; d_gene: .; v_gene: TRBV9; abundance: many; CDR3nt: TGTGCCAGCAGAGGCAGGAGCATGAACACTGAAGCTTTCTTT; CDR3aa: CASRGRSMNTEAFF
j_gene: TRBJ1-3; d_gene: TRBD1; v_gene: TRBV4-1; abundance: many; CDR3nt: TGCGCCAGCAGCCAACCTGGACAGGACTCTGGAAACACCATATATTTT; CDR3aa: CASSQPGQDSGNTIYF
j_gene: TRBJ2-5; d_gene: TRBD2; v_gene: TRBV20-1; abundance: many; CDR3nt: TGCAGTGGACTAGCGGGGGGGCTTTGGCGTGAAGAGACCCAGTACTTC; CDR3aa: CSGLAGGLWREETQYF
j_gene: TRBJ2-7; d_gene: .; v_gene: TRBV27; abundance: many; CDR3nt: TGTGCCTCCAGCGCGGGACAGCCCTTGGGAGGCGGCTACGAGCAGTACTTC; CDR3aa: CASSAGQPLGGGYEQYF
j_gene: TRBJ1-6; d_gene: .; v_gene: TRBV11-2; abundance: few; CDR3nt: TGTGCCAGCAGTAGGGGGGGGAATTCCCTCCACTTT; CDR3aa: CASSRGGNSLHF
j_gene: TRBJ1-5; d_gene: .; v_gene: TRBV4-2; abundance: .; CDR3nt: TGTGCCAGCAGCCAGGGGGCTCTAGCCAATCAGCCCCAGCATTTT; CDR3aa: CASSQGALANQPQHF
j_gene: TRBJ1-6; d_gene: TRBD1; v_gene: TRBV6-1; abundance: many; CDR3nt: TGTGCCAGCAGCGAATTTATCCAGACAGGGTCACCCCTCCACTTT; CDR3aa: CASSEFIQTGSPLHF
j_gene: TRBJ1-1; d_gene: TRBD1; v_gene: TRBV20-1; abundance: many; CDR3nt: TGCAGTGCGGGAGGGGGCCAAGTCGGGTTGGACACTGAAGCTTTCTTT; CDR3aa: CSAGGGQVGLDTEAFF
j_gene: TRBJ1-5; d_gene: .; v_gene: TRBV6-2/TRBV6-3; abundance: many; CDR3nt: TGTGCCAGCAGTTACTGGGGACCCCTCAATCAGCCCCAGCATTTT; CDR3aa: CASSYWGPLNQPQHF